Presented here are 28 T cell receptor beta chains from one specimen sequenced in a study of cytomegalovirus exposure and HLA in healthy donors. Vbeta (60) and Jbeta (13) primers were used in the PCR. Produced via immunoSEQ multiplex PCR; TCRdb's table is partial and in-frame only. The top ten clones hold 1.5% to 2% of a sample with approximately 190,000 clones, around 75% of them seen once. The sample taken for sequencing was PBMCs. Receptors originate from a woman aged 30 to 39 in good health and CMV-seronegative.

This chain joins TRBV18 and TRBJ2-1; possibly TRBD2 for D (6 bases). Germline CDR1 reads KGHSH; CDR2 reads LQKENI. This CDR3 has 16 residues. V was shortened by 0 bases and J by 8 bases, with 17 bases between the two germline ends. This CDR3 reads CASSPPSGEVRDEQFF. The CDR3 DNA is TGTGCCAGCTCACCACCGTCGGGGGAGGTCCGGGATGAGCAGTTCTTC.

The chain carries TRBV12-5 and TRBJ1-2, with D maybe TRBD1 (6 bases). Germline values: CDR1 LGHNT, CDR2 FRNRAP. The germline V and J ends were trimmed by 3 bases and 3 bases, with 29 bases remaining between them. The CDR3 consists of 20 residues. In DNA, the CDR3 is TGTGCTAGTGGTTTAAGGGGACTAGGACAGCGGGTCGCCGGCGACTATGGCTACACCTTC. Translation: CASGLRGLGQRVAGDYGYTF.

The chain has TRBV19 and TRBJ2-3; 10 nucleotides align to TRBD2. Trimming cost V 5 bases and J 1 base; bases outside gene matches: 3. The germline V gene has CDR1 LNHDA and CDR2 SQIVND (reference sequence). The CDR3 loop spans 15 amino acids. CDR3 in DNA: TGTGCCAGTAGTCTTCTAGCGGGGGGCACAGATACGCAGTATTTT. It translates to CASSLLAGGTDTQYF.

The sample holds a few counts of this clone. The J gene is TRBJ2-1, the V gene TRBV7-2; TRBD1 is a possible D gene (5 bases). Trimming removed 5 bases from V and 4 bases from J, with 12 bases in between. In germline, CDR1 is SGHTA, CDR2 FQGNSA. This CDR3 has 14 amino acids. For the CDR3, the DNA is TGTGCCAGCAGCCCAATGGGGCCTTACAATGAGCAGTTCTTC. This gives the protein CASSPMGPYNEQFF.

The genes are TRBV13 and TRBJ2-2, with 9 bases fitting TRBD1. This CDR3 has 19 residues. Germline V gives CDR1 PRHDT, CDR2 FYEKMQ (reference sequence). Trimming at V came to 1 base and at J to 3 bases, leaving 12 bases not matched to a gene. The CDR3 sequence is CASSLEGTGNVEDTGELFF. CDR3 bases: TGTGCCAGCAGCTTAGAGGGGACAGGGAATGTGGAGGACACCGGGGAGCTGTTTTTT.

This chain joins TRBV7-2 and TRBJ1-1, with 8 bases fitting TRBD1. V was pared by 5 bases and J by 5 bases, with 10 bases of the junction left unmatched. The germline V gene has CDR1 SGHTA and CDR2 FQGNSA. The CDR3 consists of 15 residues. For the CDR3, the DNA is TGTGCCAGCAGCCCCCGGACAGGGAGAAATACTGAAGCTTTCTTT. This gives the protein CASSPRTGRNTEAFF.

The table lists this clone with a few counts. The gene calls are TRBV4-1 and TRBJ1-6; the D is unclear. The CDR3 is 16 amino acids. Trimming removed 0 bases at V and 3 bases at J, with 9 bases between. Per germline, CDR1 MGHRA and CDR2 YSYEKL. Written as DNA, the CDR3 is TGCGCCAGCAGCCAAGAAGTCCGGGTCTATAATTCACCCCTCCACTTT. Its protein is CASSQEVRVYNSPLHF.

The V call is TRBV4-1, the J call TRBJ1-1; a weak D match, TRBD1 (6 bases). Germline loops: CDR1 MGHRA, CDR2 YSYEKL. The length of the CDR3 is 15 residues. V lost 4 bases, J lost 1 base, and 13 bases lay in between. The CDR3 region has the DNA TGCGCCAGCAGCCGGACCGGGACACAGAACACTGAAGCTTTCTTT. Protein product: CASSRTGTQNTEAFF.

This clone was counted between two and nine times. J is TRBJ1-1 and V is TRBV29-1, with TRBD1 as a possible D gene (6 bases). The CDR3 extends over 11 amino acids. Germline CDR1 is SQVTM and CDR2 is ANQGSEA. Trimming stripped 4 bases from V and 7 bases from J, with 10 bases between. CDR3 coding DNA: TGCAGCGTTGTGGGGGCACTTGAAGCTTTCTTT. Translated, it gives CSVVGALEAFF.

This clone was found once. The chain uses TRBV30 and TRBJ1-2; 8 bases line up with TRBD1. With 0 bases clipped from V and 6 bases from J, the junction kept 6 bases outside the gene matches. Germline loops: CDR1 GTSNPN, CDR2 SVGIG (reference sequence). This CDR3 contains 14 residues. CDR3 nucleotides: TGTGCCTGGAGTGTACGGACAGGGTTAAATGGCTACACCTTC. Its translation: CAWSVRTGLNGYTF.

The genes are TRBV7-9 and TRBJ2-3; D might be TRBD1 (6 bases). Germline V gene data show CDR1 as SEHNR and CDR2 as FQNEAQ (reference sequence). The CDR3 runs to 14 residues. The V end was cut by 5 bases, the J end by 3 bases, with 12 bases between. The CDR3 here is CASSQTGLTDTQYF. The DNA of the CDR3 is TGTGCCAGCAGCCAAACAGGGTTGACAGATACGCAGTATTTT.

The J gene is TRBJ2-1, the V gene TRBV27; 10 nucleotides match TRBD1. The CDR3 sequence is 15 residues long. Germline-derived CDR1 and CDR2 are MNHEY and SMNVEV (reference sequence). J was trimmed by 6 bases and V by 3 bases; bases with no gene match: 5. CDR3 amino acids: CASSFRQGARNEQFF. The CDR3 nucleotides are TGTGCCAGCAGTTTCCGACAGGGGGCCCGCAATGAGCAGTTCTTC.

V gene TRBV6-4 combines with J gene TRBJ1-5; D is possibly TRBD1 (6 bases). CDR3 length: 13 residues. Germline CDR1 MRHNA, CDR2 SNTAGT. The V end lost 4 bases, the J end lost 6 bases, and 10 bases lay between the germline ends. Written as DNA, the CDR3 is TGTGCCAGCAGTGTCGCCAGGGGTCAGCCCCAGCATTTT. This translates into CASSVARGQPQHF.

The chain joins TRBV7-2 to TRBJ2-7; TRBD2 is a possible D gene (6 bases). CDR1 is SGHTA, CDR2 FQGNSA, per germline. Trimming removed 6 bases at V and 0 bases at J, with 15 bases between. The CDR3 sequence is 15 residues long. CDR3 nucleotide sequence: TGTGCCAGCAGACTCGGGAGCGCCCCCTCCTACGAGCAGTACTTC. Its protein product is CASRLGSAPSYEQYF. The full variable domain, its missing parts supplied by reference TRBV7-2 and TRBJ2-7, is GAGVSQSPSNKVTEKGKDVELRCDPISGHTALYWYRQSLGQGLEFLIYFQGNSAPDKSGLPSDRFSAERTGGSVSTLTIQRTQQEDSAVYLCASRLGSAPSYEQYFGPGTRLTVT.

The chain carries TRBV7-9 and TRBJ2-3, with TRBD2 identical over 10 bases. This CDR3 is 16 amino acids long. Losses at the gene ends were 5 bases for V and 2 bases for J; bases not matched to a gene: 7. From germline, CDR1 is SEHNR and CDR2 FQNEAQ (reference sequence). In DNA, the CDR3 is TGTGCCAGCAGCCCAAGCGGGGGGGGCTACACAGATACGCAGTATTTT. It specifies CASSPSGGGYTDTQYF. Complete variable domain (other parts from reference TRBV7-9 and TRBJ2-3): DTGVSQNPRHKITKRGQNVTFRCDPISEHNRLYWYRQTLGQGPEFLTYFQNEAQLEKSRLLSDRFSAERPKGSFSTLEIQRTEQGDSAMYLCASSPSGGGYTDTQYFGPGTRLTVL.

V and J are TRBV19 and TRBJ1-2; D might be TRBD1 (5 bases). The CDR3 sequence is 13 residues long. Trimming shortened V by 3 bases and J by 7 bases, and 12 bases separated the two germline ends. The germline CDR1 and CDR2 sequences are LNHDA and SQIVND (reference sequence). The CDR3 DNA sequence: TGTGCCAGTAGTATCTCGGGGGTAGGTGGCTACACCTTC. Translated: CASSISGVGGYTF.

V and J are TRBV5-1 and TRBJ1-4, with a tentative D call TRBD1 (5 bases). Germline lookup yields CDR1 SGHRS and CDR2 YFSETQ. V lost 0 bases to trimming and J lost 5 bases, with 8 bases between them. The CDR3 loop spans 14 amino acids. The CDR3 DNA sequence: TGCGCCAGCAGCTTGGGACAGCCAAATGAAAAACTGTTTTTT. Its translation is CASSLGQPNEKLFF.

This chain connects TRBV4-1 to TRBJ2-1, with TRBD2 matching over 9 bases. The J segment lost 0 bases and the V segment lost 4 bases, leaving 10 bases of the junction unmatched. Germline CDR1 MGHRA, CDR2 YSYEKL. This CDR3 comprises 18 residues. CDR3 in DNA: TGCGCCAGCAGCCGAAACCCAGCGGGAGGTAGCTCCTACAATGAGCAGTTCTTC. Encoded protein: CASSRNPAGGSSYNEQFF.

This chain uses TRBV5-1 with TRBJ2-3; possible D gene TRBD2, 6 bases. V lost 0 bases, J lost 4 bases, and 12 bases lay in between. In germline, CDR1 is SGHRS, CDR2 YFSETQ. The CDR3 consists of 15 residues. This chain's CDR3 is CASSLAGGSPDTQYF. CDR3 nucleotide sequence: TGCGCCAGCAGCTTGGCCGGGGGTAGCCCAGATACGCAGTATTTT.

To note about this clone: At one end the junction does not follow the germline gene, possibly because of a read error. This sample includes further DNA sequences coding for the same CDR3. This chain joins TRBV27 and TRBJ2-7, with 13 bases identical to TRBD2. The CDR3 covers 16 residues. Germline assignment: CDR1 MNHEY and CDR2 SMNVEV (reference sequence). The CDR3 DNA reads TGTGCCAGCAGTTGGTGGACTAGCGGGGGTCCCTACGAACAGTACTTC. This encodes CASSWWTSGGPYEQYF.

The chain joins TRBV28 to TRBJ1-5, with 7 bases identical to TRBD1. The CDR3 is made up of 16 amino acids. Germline V gene lookup returns CDR1 MDHEN and CDR2 SYDVKM. Trimming cost V 4 bases and J 2 bases; bases outside gene matches: 8. CDR3 loop: CASSSFDREGNQPQHF. The CDR3 nucleotides are TGTGCCAGCAGTTCCTTCGACAGGGAGGGCAATCAGCCCCAGCATTTT.

The chain combines TRBV25-1 with TRBJ2-5; 10 nucleotides match TRBD1. Germline loops: CDR1 MGHDK, CDR2 SYGVNS. The CDR3 consists of 14 residues. Trimming at V came to 3 bases and at J to 11 bases, leaving 9 bases not matched to a gene. The DNA of the CDR3 is TGTGCCAGCAGTGACCGGGACAGGGGAGTGGAGCAGTACTTC. Residues: CASSDRDRGVEQYF.

V and J are TRBV5-1 and TRBJ1-2, with 8 nucleotides matching TRBD1. Unmatched junction bases numbered 13, after V lost 5 bases and J lost 4 bases. Germline-derived CDR1 and CDR2 are SGHRS and YFSETQ. CDR3 length: 16 amino acids. The CDR3 region is CASRSGTGPAGYGYTF. The CDR3 DNA reads TGCGCCAGCAGATCCGGGACAGGCCCTGCTGGCTATGGCTACACCTTC.

The chain has TRBV28 and TRBJ2-1; TRBD1 matches 9 bases. Trimming at V came to 2 bases and at J to 1 base, leaving 3 bases not matched to a gene. The CDR3 contains 16 residues. Germline CDR1 reads MDHEN; CDR2 reads SYDVKM. For the CDR3, the DNA is TGTGCCAGCAGTTTAGGACAGGGGAAATCCTACAATGAGCAGTTCTTC. Translation gives CASSLGQGKSYNEQFF.

A few counts support this clone. The chain employs TRBV7-9 and TRBJ2-3; no clear D gene. Germline V gene data show CDR1 as SEHNR and CDR2 as FQNEAQ (reference sequence). This CDR3 is 13 amino acids long. V lost 8 bases and J lost 4, with 13 bases in between. The chain's CDR3 is CASAPTMADTQYF. The CDR3 DNA sequence: TGTGCCAGCGCCCCAACTATGGCAGATACGCAGTATTTT.

The V gene is TRBV5-4, the J gene TRBJ2-3, with D possibly matching TRBD2 (7 bases). V lost 4 bases and J 7 bases, leaving 22 bases between the germline ends. Per germline, CDR1 SGHNT and CDR2 YYREEE (reference sequence). The CDR3 consists of 16 residues. The CDR3 DNA follows: TGTGCCAGCAGCCCCCCCAGGGGCGGGGGCAGGAATACGCAGTATTTT. Protein: CASSPPRGGGRNTQYF.

The V and J genes are TRBV30 and TRBJ1-3; possibly TRBD1 for D (6 bases). The germline gives CDR1 GTSNPN, CDR2 SVGIG (reference sequence). The CDR3 contains 20 residues. Trimming removed 3 bases at V and 0 bases at J, with 27 bases between. CDR3 sequence (DNA): TGTGCCTGGAGCGGGGACATCCGGTTAGGAGAATTACACTCTGGAAACACCATATATTTT. The encoded protein is CAWSGDIRLGELHSGNTIYF.

This sequence joins TRBV12-5 and TRBJ2-1, with a tentative D call TRBD2 (5 bases). This CDR3 region has 15 residues. Trimming removed 0 bases from V and 3 bases from J, with 9 bases in between. Looked up from germline, CDR1 is LGHNT and CDR2 is FRNRAP. CDR3 in DNA: TGTGCTAGTGGTTTGGTAAACGGGAACTACAATGAGCAGTTCTTC. It yields the protein CASGLVNGNYNEQFF.